These T cell receptor beta chains were read from a single sample in a study of beta chain features in type 1 diabetes. Profiled with immunoSEQ multiplex PCR; TCRdb holds only in-frame clones, not every one. Found here are more than 250,000 clones, around 24% of them singletons; the top ten hold about 0.011%. Sequencing was performed on naive CD4+ T cells from blood. These receptor sequences come from a woman aged 25 to 45 with type 1 diabetes. The CDR3 runs from the conserved cysteine through the conserved F or W. The D gene is left open where the match is weak. Only some rows state a clone size, as once, few, many or a class for expanded clones.

v_gene	d_gene	abundance	j_gene	CDR3nt	CDR3aa
TRBV9	TRBD2	NA	TRBJ2-1	TGTGCCAGCAGCGTAGGGACTAGCGGGAGTTATGAGCAGTTCTTC	CASSVGTSGSYEQFF
TRBV4-2	TRBD1	NA	TRBJ2-1	TGTGCCAGCAGCCAACCGACCTCCGGTTCAAGGGGGCCCTACAATGAGCAGTTCTTC	CASSQPTSGSRGPYNEQFF
TRBV29-1	NA	few	TRBJ2-7	TGCAGCGTTGAAAGTACAGGGAACGCCTACGAGCAGTACTTC	CSVESTGNAYEQYF
TRBV27	NA	NA	TRBJ1-2	TGTGCCAGCAGTCCACTCTCGAGGGATGGCTACACCTTC	CASSPLSRDGYTF
TRBV5-1	NA	NA	TRBJ2-2	TGCGCCAGCAGCGTTATTAACACCGGGGAGCTGTTTTTT	CASSVINTGELFF
TRBV6-5	TRBD2	few	TRBJ2-3	TGTGCCAGCAGTTACCTATGGGTAGCGGGAGAGTATTTT	CASSYLWVAGEYF
TRBV7-9	TRBD1	few	TRBJ1-5	TGTGCCAGCAGCTTAGACAGGGGGTATCAGCCCCAGCATTTT	CASSLDRGYQPQHF
TRBV6-1	TRBD2	NA	TRBJ2-5	TGTGCCAGCAGTGAAGCGGGACTAGCGGGAGTCGGGGAGACCCAGTACTTC	CASSEAGLAGVGETQYF
TRBV7-3	NA	few	TRBJ2-1	TGTGCCAGCAGCCCCCAGAGTAGCGAGGGCCATGAGCAGTTCTTC	CASSPQSSEGHEQFF
TRBV5-1	NA	NA	TRBJ1-1	TGCGCCAGCAGCTTGGACAGTGTAAACACTGAAGCTTTCTTT	CASSLDSVNTEAFF
TRBV19	TRBD1	NA	TRBJ2-7	TGTGCCAGTAGTAAGGACAGGGGTCACGAGCAGTACTTC	CASSKDRGHEQYF
TRBV5-6	TRBD2	NA	TRBJ2-1	TGTGCCATCTCCATGACTAGCGGGAATGAGCAGTTCTTC	CAISMTSGNEQFF
TRBV30	NA	NA	TRBJ2-1	TGTGCCTGGAGTGTATTGGGGGCCCTCAGAGTCTTC	CAWSVLGALRVF
TRBV9	NA	NA	TRBJ2-1	TGTGCCAGCAGCGCCCCAGGGATCTACAATGAGCAGTTCTTC	CASSAPGIYNEQFF
TRBV7-2	TRBD1	NA	TRBJ2-1	TGTGCCAGCAGCTTAGGAAGGACAGGGGCTTGGGGGGGTGAGCAGTTCTTC	CASSLGRTGAWGGEQFF
TRBV9	TRBD2	few	TRBJ2-1	TGTGCCAGCAGCGTACTAGCGGGAGGCTACAATGAGCAGTTCTTC	CASSVLAGGYNEQFF
TRBV6-5	NA	NA	TRBJ2-7	TGTGCCAGCAGAGACAGATTCTACGAGCAGTACTTC	CASRDRFYEQYF
TRBV7-9	NA	few	TRBJ1-2	TGTGCCGGCACCCAGGAAAGGAACTATGGCTACACCTTC	CAGTQERNYGYTF
TRBV7-3	NA	NA	TRBJ2-1	TGTGCCAGCAGCGAGGTTGGGGGCGGGAATGAGCAGTTCTTC	CASSEVGGGNEQFF
TRBV28	NA	NA	TRBJ1-1	TGTGCCAGCAGTCTGCGGGGCAGGCTAGGGACTGAAGCTTTCTTT	CASSLRGRLGTEAFF
TRBV18	NA	few	TRBJ2-1	TGTGCCAGCTCAGAGTACGGGCGAGGGTACAATGAGCAGTTCTTC	CASSEYGRGYNEQFF
TRBV20-1	NA	few	TRBJ2-7	TGCAGTGCTAGTCCGGGAGACGAGCAGTACTTC	CSASPGDEQYF
TRBV15	NA	NA	TRBJ1-5	TGTGCCACCAGCAGAGTAGTAGGGGGTGGGCAGCCCCAGCATTTT	CATSRVVGGGQPQHF
TRBV7-8	NA	NA	TRBJ2-5	TGTGCCAGCAGCCGTATAAACAGGGTCGTGAGGCAGACCCAGTACTTC	CASSRINRVVRQTQYF
TRBV19	TRBD2	few	TRBJ2-5	TGTGCCAGTACCCCGGGGGGGGCCGCAGAGACCCAGTACTTC	CASTPGGAAETQYF
TRBV30	TRBD1	NA	TRBJ1-5	TGTGCCTGGGGGACAGGGAGAAATCAGCCCCAGCATTTT	CAWGTGRNQPQHF
TRBV4-1	TRBD1	NA	TRBJ1-2	TGCGCCAGCAGCCAGCCTGGACAGGGGAACTATGGCTACACCTTC	CASSQPGQGNYGYTF
TRBV29-1	TRBD2	NA	TRBJ2-1	TGCAGCACGGGACTAGCCTTCTCCTACAATGAGCAGTTCTTC	CSTGLAFSYNEQFF
TRBV27	TRBD1	few	TRBJ1-4	TGTGCCAGCAGTCGACAGGGGTTGGGTGAAAAACTGTTTTTT	CASSRQGLGEKLFF
TRBV28	NA	NA	TRBJ1-4	TGTGCCAGCAGGTCGTATGAAAAACTGTTTTTT	CASRSYEKLFF
TRBV5-6	NA	NA	TRBJ2-2	TGTGCCAGCAGCTTTAGAGAGAGGGTGCGTTTAGGGGAGCTGTTTTTT	CASSFRERVRLGELFF
TRBV4-2	NA	NA	TRBJ2-6	TGTGCCAGCAGCCCTCTCACTCAAACCTCTGGGGCCAACGTCCTGACTTTC	CASSPLTQTSGANVLTF
TRBV7-9	NA	NA	TRBJ2-1	TGTGCCAGCAGCTTAGAAGGACTCCAGCAGTTCTTC	CASSLEGLQQFF
TRBV28	NA	NA	TRBJ2-3	TGTGCCAGCAGTCTCGCCGGGACAACTGGCGCAGATACGCAGTATTTT	CASSLAGTTGADTQYF
TRBV29-1	TRBD2	few	TRBJ2-3	TGCAGCGTTATTAGCGGGAGGTCCACAGATACGCAGTATTTT	CSVISGRSTDTQYF
TRBV25-1	TRBD2	NA	TRBJ2-5	TGTGCCAGCAGTCGTCGGCTAGCGGAACAAGAGACCCAGTACTTC	CASSRRLAEQETQYF
TRBV18	TRBD2	few	TRBJ2-2	TGTGCCAGCTCACCACCGGGCGGGAGCGTCGCCGGGGAGCTGTTTTTT	CASSPPGGSVAGELFF
TRBV5-1	NA	few	TRBJ1-1	TGCGCCAGCAGCTTGGATCCGGGAACTCGGAACACTGAAGCTTTCTTT	CASSLDPGTRNTEAFF